This TCR beta chain was captured in a study of T cell repertoires in cytomegalovirus infection. Findings of the study overall: It was HLA-C-restricted CMV-specific TCR beta clonotypes that dominated the response ex vivo.

TCRdb re-called the reads with MiXCR, one entry per CDR3 protein. The data contain some 200,000 distinct CDR3 sequences, approximately 19% of them singletons. This clonotype was seen many times. Its antigen is not identified. The V and J ends lost 1 base and 8 bases respectively, with 5 bases between them. Germline CDR1 reads SGHVS; CDR2 reads FQNEAQ. The length of the CDR3 is 12 residues. The chain joins TRBV7-8 to TRBJ2-2; D is unresolved. Material: PBMCs. This TCR was recovered from a human donor in good health (CMV status not recorded). Some clones in this sample may be carry-over from other donors' samples. The CDR3 here is CASSLDRGELFF. As DNA, the CDR3 is TGTGCCAGCAGCTTAGATCGAGGGGAGCTGTTTTTT.